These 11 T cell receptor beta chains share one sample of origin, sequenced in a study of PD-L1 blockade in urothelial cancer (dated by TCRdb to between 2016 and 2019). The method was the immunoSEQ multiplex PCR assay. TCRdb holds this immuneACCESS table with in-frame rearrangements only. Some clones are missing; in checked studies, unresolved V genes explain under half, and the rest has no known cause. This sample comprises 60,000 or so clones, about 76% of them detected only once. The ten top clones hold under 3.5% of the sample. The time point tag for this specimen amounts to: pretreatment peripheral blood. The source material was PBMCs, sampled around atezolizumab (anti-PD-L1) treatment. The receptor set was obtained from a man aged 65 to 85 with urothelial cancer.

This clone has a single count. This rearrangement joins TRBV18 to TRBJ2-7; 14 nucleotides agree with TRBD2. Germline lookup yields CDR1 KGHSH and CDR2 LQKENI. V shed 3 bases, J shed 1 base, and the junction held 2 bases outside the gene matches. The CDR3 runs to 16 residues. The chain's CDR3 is CASSPRLAGGSYEQYF. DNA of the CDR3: TGTGCCAGCTCACCCCGACTAGCGGGAGGGTCCTACGAGCAGTACTTC. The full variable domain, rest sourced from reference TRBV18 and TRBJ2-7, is NAGVMQNPRHLVRRRGQEARLRCSPMKGHSHVYWYRQLPEEGLKFMVYLQKENIIDESGMPKERFSAEFPKEGPSILRIQQVVRGDSAAYFCASSPRLAGGSYEQYFGPGTRLTVT.

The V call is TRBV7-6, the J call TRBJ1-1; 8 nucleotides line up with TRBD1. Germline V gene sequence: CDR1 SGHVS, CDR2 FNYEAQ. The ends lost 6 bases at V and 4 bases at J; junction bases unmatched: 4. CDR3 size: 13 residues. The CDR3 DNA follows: TGTGCCAGCAGTAACAGGGGGGTCACTGAAGCTTTCTTT. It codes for CASSNRGVTEAFF.

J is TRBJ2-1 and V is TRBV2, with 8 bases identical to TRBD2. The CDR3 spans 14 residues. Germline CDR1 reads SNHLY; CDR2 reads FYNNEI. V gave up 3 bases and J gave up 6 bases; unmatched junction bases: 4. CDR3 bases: TGTGCCAGCAGTGAGTCCCTAGCGGGCAATGAGCAGTTCTTC. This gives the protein CASSESLAGNEQFF.

As DNA, the CDR3 is TGTGCCAGCAGCTTAAATATCGGGAGTTCACCCCTCCACTTT. Amino acid sequence: CASSLNIGSSPLHF. This chain joins TRBV11-2 and TRBJ1-6; no clear D gene. V was pared by 2 bases and J by 9 bases, with 11 bases between. CDR1 and CDR2 (germline): SGHAT, FQNNGV. The CDR3 runs 14 residues.

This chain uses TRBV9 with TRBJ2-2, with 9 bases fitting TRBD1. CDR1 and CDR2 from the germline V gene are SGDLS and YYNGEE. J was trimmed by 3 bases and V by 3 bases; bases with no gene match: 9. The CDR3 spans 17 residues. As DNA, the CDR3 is TGTGCCAGCAGCGGAAATTTGGACAGGGGAGACACCGGGGAGCTGTTTTTT. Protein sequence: CASSGNLDRGDTGELFF.

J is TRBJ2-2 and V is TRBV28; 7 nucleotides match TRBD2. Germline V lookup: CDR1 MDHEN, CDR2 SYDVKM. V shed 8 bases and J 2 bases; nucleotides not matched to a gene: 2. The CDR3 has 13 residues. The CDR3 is CASRDYNTGELFF. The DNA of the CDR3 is TGTGCCAGCCGGGACTACAACACCGGGGAGCTGTTTTTT.

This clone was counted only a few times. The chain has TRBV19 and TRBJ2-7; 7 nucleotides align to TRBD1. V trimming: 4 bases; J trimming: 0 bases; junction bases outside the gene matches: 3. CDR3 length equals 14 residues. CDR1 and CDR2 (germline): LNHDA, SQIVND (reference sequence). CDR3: CASSRQGSSYEQYF. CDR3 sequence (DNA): TGTGCCAGTAGTAGACAGGGCAGCTCCTACGAGCAGTACTTC.

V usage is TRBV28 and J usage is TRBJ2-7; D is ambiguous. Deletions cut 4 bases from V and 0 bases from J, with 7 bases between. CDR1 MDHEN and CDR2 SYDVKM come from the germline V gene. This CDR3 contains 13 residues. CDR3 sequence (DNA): TGTGCCAGCAGTTGGCCCCACTCCTACGAGCAGTACTTC. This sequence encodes CASSWPHSYEQYF.

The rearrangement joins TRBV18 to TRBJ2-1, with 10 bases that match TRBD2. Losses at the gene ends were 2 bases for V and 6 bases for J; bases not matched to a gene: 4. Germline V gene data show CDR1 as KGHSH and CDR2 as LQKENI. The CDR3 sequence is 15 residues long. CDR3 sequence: CASSPLASGSNEQFF. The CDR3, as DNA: TGTGCCAGCTCACCATTGGCTAGCGGGAGCAATGAGCAGTTCTTC. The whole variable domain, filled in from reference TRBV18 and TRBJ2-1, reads NAGVMQNPRHLVRRRGQEARLRCSPMKGHSHVYWYRQLPEEGLKFMVYLQKENIIDESGMPKERFSAEFPKEGPSILRIQQVVRGDSAAYFCASSPLASGSNEQFFGPGTRLTVL.

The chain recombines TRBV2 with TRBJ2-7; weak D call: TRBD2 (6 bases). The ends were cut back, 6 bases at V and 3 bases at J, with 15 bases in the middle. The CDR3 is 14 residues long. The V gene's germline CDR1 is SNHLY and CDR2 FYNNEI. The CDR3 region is CASRWGLDDYEQYF. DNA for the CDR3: TGTGCCAGCAGATGGGGACTGGACGACTACGAGCAGTACTTC.

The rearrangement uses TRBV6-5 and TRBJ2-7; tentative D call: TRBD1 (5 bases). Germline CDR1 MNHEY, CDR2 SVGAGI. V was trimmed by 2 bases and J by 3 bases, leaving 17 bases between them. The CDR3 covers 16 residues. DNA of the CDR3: TGTGCCAGCAGTTACGGAAGGGGTTTGGTTCACTACGAGCAGTACTTC. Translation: CASSYGRGLVHYEQYF.